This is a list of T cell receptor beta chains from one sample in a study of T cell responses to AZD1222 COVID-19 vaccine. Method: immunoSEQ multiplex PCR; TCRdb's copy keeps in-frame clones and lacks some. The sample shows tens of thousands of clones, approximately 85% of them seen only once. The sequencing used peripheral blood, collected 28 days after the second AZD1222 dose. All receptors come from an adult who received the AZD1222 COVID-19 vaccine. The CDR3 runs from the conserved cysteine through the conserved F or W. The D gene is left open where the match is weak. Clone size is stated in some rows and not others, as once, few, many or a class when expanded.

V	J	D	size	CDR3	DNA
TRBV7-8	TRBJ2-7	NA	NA	CASSYTVGAYEQYF	TGTGCCAGCAGCTACACGGTCGGGGCCTACGAGCAGTACTTC
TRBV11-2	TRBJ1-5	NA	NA	CASSLGRGSNQPQHF	TGTGCCAGCAGCTTAGGGAGGGGGAGCAATCAGCCCCAGCATTTT
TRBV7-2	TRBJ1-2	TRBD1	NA	CASSLAPGGGYGYTF	TGTGCCAGCAGCTTAGCCCCAGGGGGAGGCTATGGCTACACCTTC
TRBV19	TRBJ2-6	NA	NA	CASSPPDSRSGANVLTF	TGTGCCAGTAGTCCCCCCGACAGTCGCTCTGGGGCCAACGTCCTGACTTTC
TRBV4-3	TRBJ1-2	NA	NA	CASSQDPSGYYGYTF	TGCGCCAGCAGCCAAGATCCAAGCGGGTACTATGGCTACACCTTC
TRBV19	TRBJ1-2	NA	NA	CARRPLYGYTF	TGTGCCAGAAGACCCCTTTATGGCTACACCTTC
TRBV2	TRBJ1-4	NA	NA	CASSVAVNEKLFF	TGTGCCAGCAGTGTCGCAGTAAATGAAAAACTGTTTTTT
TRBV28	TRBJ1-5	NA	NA	CASSAPRGGQPQHF	TGTGCCAGCAGTGCGCCCCGTGGGGGCCAGCCCCAGCATTTT
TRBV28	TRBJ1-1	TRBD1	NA	CASRPGGSTEAFF	TGTGCCAGCAGACCAGGGGGGTCAACTGAAGCTTTCTTT
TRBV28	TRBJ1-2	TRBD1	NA	CASSLSDRVRGYTF	TGTGCCAGCAGTTTAAGCGACAGGGTTAGGGGCTACACCTTC
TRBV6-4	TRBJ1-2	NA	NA	CARIGHLNYGYTF	TGTGCCAGAATCGGACACCTTAACTATGGCTACACCTTC
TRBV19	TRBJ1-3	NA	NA	CASSIGQNRNTIYF	TGTGCCAGTAGTATCGGCCAGAACAGAAACACCATATATTTT
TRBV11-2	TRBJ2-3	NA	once	CASSPRQKTSGDTQYF	TGTGCCAGCAGCCCCCGACAGAAGACTTCGGGAGATACGCAGTATTTT
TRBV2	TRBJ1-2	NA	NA	CASSITGFDGYTF	TGTGCCAGCAGTATAACAGGGTTTGATGGCTACACCTTC
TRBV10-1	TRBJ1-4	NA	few	CASRGSRQASNEKLFF	TGCGCCAGCAGGGGGTCGAGGCAGGCATCTAATGAAAAACTGTTTTTT
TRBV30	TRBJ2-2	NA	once	CAWSVGVGLESGELFF	TGTGCCTGGAGTGTAGGAGTGGGTCTCGAGTCCGGGGAGCTGTTTTTT
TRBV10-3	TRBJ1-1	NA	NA	CAISETAVNTEAFF	TGTGCCATCAGTGAGACGGCCGTGAACACTGAAGCTTTCTTT
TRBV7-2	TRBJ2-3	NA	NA	CASSFFDTDTQYF	TGTGCCAGCAGCTTCTTCGACACAGATACGCAGTATTTT
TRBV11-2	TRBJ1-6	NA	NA	CASSPRTDPTYNSPLHF	TGTGCCAGCAGCCCCCGGACCGATCCAACCTATAATTCACCCCTCCACTTT
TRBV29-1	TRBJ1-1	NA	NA	CSVEDVSRGGEAFF	TGCAGCGTTGAAGATGTATCCCGGGGGGGTGAAGCTTTCTTT
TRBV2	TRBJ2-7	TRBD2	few	CASSISGGAYEQYF	TGTGCCAGCAGTATAAGCGGGGGGGCCTACGAGCAGTACTTC
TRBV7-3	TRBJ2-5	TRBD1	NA	CASSFAGRTGVSETQYF	TGTGCCAGCAGCTTCGCGGGGAGGACAGGGGTATCCGAGACCCAGTACTTC
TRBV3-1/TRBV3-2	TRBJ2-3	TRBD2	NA	CASSQVLAGGTQYF	TGTGCCAGCAGCCAAGTGTTAGCGGGAGGGACGCAGTATTTT
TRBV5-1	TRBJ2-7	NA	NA	CASRADLYEQYF	TGCGCCAGCAGGGCCGACCTCTACGAGCAGTACTTC
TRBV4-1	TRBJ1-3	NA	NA	CASSQTDTGNTIYF	TGCGCCAGCAGCCAAACCGACACTGGAAACACCATATATTTT
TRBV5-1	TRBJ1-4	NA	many	CASSLPDGGGNEKLFF	TGCGCCAGCAGCTTGCCGGACGGGGGCGGTAATGAAAAACTGTTTTTT
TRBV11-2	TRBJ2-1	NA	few	CASSLYEQFF	TGTGCCAGCAGCTTATATGAGCAGTTCTTC
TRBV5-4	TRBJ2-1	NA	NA	CASSRYNEQFF	TGTGCCAGCAGCCGATACAATGAGCAGTTCTTC
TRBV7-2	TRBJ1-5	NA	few	CASSKFGGSQPQHF	TGTGCCAGCAGCAAGTTCGGGGGAAGTCAGCCCCAGCATTTT
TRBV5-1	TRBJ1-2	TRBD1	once	CASRTDRDGGYTF	TGCGCCAGCCGGACTGACAGGGACGGGGGCTACACCTTC
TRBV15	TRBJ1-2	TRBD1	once	CATSREDREGYTF	TGTGCCACCAGCAGAGAGGACAGGGAGGGCTACACCTTC
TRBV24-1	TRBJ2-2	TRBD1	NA	CATSEPGTGGITGELFF	TGTGCCACCAGTGAGCCCGGGACAGGGGGTATCACCGGGGAGCTGTTTTTT
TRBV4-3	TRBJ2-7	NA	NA	CASSQGGRDGSYEQYF	TGCGCCAGCAGCCAAGGTGGGCGGGACGGGTCCTACGAGCAGTACTTC
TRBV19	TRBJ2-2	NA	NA	CASSIGRGTGELFF	TGTGCCAGTAGCATCGGCAGGGGAACCGGGGAGCTGTTTTTT
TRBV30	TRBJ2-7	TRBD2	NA	CAWSGLAGGSSSYEQYF	TGTGCCTGGAGTGGACTAGCGGGGGGCTCGAGCTCCTACGAGCAGTACTTC
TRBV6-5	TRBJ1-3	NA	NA	CASSNPSGNTIYF	TGTGCCAGCAGTAACCCGTCTGGAAACACCATATATTTT
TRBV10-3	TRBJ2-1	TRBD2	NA	CAISESTTSGVSNEQFF	TGTGCCATCAGTGAGTCAACAACTAGCGGGGTGAGCAATGAGCAGTTCTTC
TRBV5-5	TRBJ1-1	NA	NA	CASSFTDQNTEAFF	TGTGCCAGCAGCTTCACCGACCAGAACACTGAAGCTTTCTTT
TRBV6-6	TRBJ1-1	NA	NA	CAITWELGDTEAFF	TGTGCCATCACTTGGGAGTTGGGGGACACTGAAGCTTTCTTT
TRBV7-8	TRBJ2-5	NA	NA	CASSLSLGVRETQYF	TGTGCCAGCAGCTTATCATTGGGGGTTCGGGAGACCCAGTACTTC
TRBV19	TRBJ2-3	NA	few	CASSIGGSVTDTQYF	TGTGCCAGTAGTATAGGAGGCAGTGTCACAGATACGCAGTATTTT
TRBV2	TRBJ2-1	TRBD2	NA	CASKGGLAGGMNEQFF	TGTGCCAGCAAGGGAGGACTAGCGGGAGGGATGAATGAGCAGTTCTTC
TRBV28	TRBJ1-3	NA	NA	CASSSGFFGNTIYF	TGTGCCAGCAGCTCAGGGTTTTTCGGAAACACCATATATTTT
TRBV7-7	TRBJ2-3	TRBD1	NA	CASSQGQGSTDTQYF	TGTGCCAGCAGCCAAGGACAGGGGAGCACAGATACGCAGTATTTT